This is a list of T cell receptor beta chains from one sample in a study of CD8+CD57+ T cells in acquired aplastic anemia. Via MiXCR, TCRdb re-called the reads, giving one row per CDR3 protein. In the table there are tens of thousands of distinct CDR3 sequences, 76% of which are singletons. The sample was sorted CD4+, CD8+, or CD8+CD57+ T cells (not recorded which) from PBMCs. These receptors all stem from a human donor in good health, serving as a control. CDR3s include the opening cysteine and the closing phenylalanine or tryptophan.

v_gene	j_gene	CDR3aa
TRBV10-3	TRBJ1-5	CAISDSGGYNQPQHF
TRBV2	TRBJ2-1	CASGDYEQFF
TRBV6-1	TRBJ2-1	CASSESSTSVSYNEQFF
TRBV20-1	TRBJ1-5	CSARETGDQPQHF
TRBV19	TRBJ1-5	CASSIQGDNQPQHF
TRBV5-1	TRBJ2-7	CASSLEGYSYEQYF
TRBV10-3	TRBJ1-1	CAIFREAFF
TRBV7-8	TRBJ2-5	CASSLRREGRETQYF
TRBV6-1	TRBJ2-3	CASSVTSGGASDTQYF
TRBV10-3	TRBJ2-7	CAISNEDSFNEQYF
TRBV10-3	TRBJ2-3	CATTGTLHTDTQYF
TRBV10-3	TRBJ2-7	CAGGREQYF
TRBV7-2	TRBJ2-7	CASSSGTSGGYEQYF
TRBV5-1	TRBJ1-6	CASSPGQDSPLHF
TRBV7-9	TRBJ2-1	CASSWGGEQFF
TRBV10-2	TRBJ2-7	CASSMASGGPYEQYF
TRBV7-9	TRBJ2-1	CASSQESGNEQFF
TRBV20-1	TRBJ1-2	CSAFGINYGYTF
TRBV19	TRBJ1-5	CASREGTMFLGNQPQHF
TRBV24-1	TRBJ2-3	CATSDVAGVTDTQYF
TRBV4-3	TRBJ2-7	CASSQDLTSYEQYF
TRBV5-1	TRBJ1-1	CASSGIERGTEAFF
TRBV7-2	TRBJ1-2	CASSLGATGGYGCTF
TRBV4-2	TRBJ1-5	CASSTGTVGLGNQPQHF
TRBV29-1	TRBJ1-1	CSVEGIQGMNTEAFF
TRBV29-1	TRBJ1-2	CRVGGQGYGYTF
TRBV29-1	TRBJ1-2	CSVPEAGLVLF
TRBV7-9	TRBJ1-2	CASSLARGPGYTF
TRBV27	TRBJ2-2	CASSVRGTSGGTGELFF